A selection of T cell receptor beta chains follows, all from one sample in a study of T cells after yellow fever vaccination. TCRdb used MiXCR to reprocess the 5' RACE reads, holding one entry per CDR3 protein. This table has almost 600,000 distinct CDR3 sequences, less than 15% appearing once. The specimen comprised PBMCs, sampled on the day of the yellow fever booster vaccination. These receptor sequences come from a young man who received the YFV17D yellow fever vaccine. The CDR3 runs from the conserved cysteine through the conserved F or W. A D gene is named only where the DNA matches it firmly. Clone size appears in some rows only: once, few, many, or a class for an expanded clone.

>TRBV12-3/TRBV12-4|TRBJ2-2|-|-
CASTHGTHTGELFF
TGTGCCAGCACCCACGGCACCCACACCGGGGAGCTGTTTTTT
>TRBV4-3|TRBJ2-7|TRBD2|-
CASSQVSSGLYEQYF
TGCGCCAGCAGCCAAGTATCTAGCGGCCTCTACGAGCAGTACTTC
>TRBV6-1|TRBJ2-2|-|-
CASSPQSGPGELFF
TGTGCCAGCAGTCCTCAGTCAGGCCCCGGGGAGCTGTTTTTT
>TRBV5-1|TRBJ2-3|-|-
CASSGGLAHVSDTQYF
TGCGCCAGCAGCGGAGGTCTAGCTCACGTTTCAGATACGCAGTATTTT
>TRBV7-2|TRBJ1-6|-|few
CASSTRTDYNSPLHF
TGTGCCAGCAGCACCCGGACAGATTATAATTCACCCCTCCACTTT
>TRBV5-6|TRBJ2-3|-|few
CASSSSVTDTQYF
TGTGCCAGCAGCTCGTCGGTCACAGATACGCAGTATTTT
>TRBV7-2|TRBJ2-3|-|-
CASSKVPRRGTDTQYF
TGTGCCAGCAGCAAAGTCCCCCGGCGGGGCACAGATACGCAGTATTTT
>TRBV5-1|TRBJ2-1|TRBD2|few
CASSRGLAGVSAYNEQFF
TGCGCCAGCAGCCGAGGACTAGCGGGAGTTAGCGCCTACAATGAGCAGTTCTTC
>TRBV7-2|TRBJ2-1|-|few
CASSLDRRRHNEQFF
TGTGCCAGCAGCTTAGACAGGAGGAGGCACAATGAGCAGTTCTTC
>TRBV9|TRBJ2-1|-|few
CASSVGVTLYNEQFF
TGTGCCAGCAGCGTAGGGGTGACCCTGTACAATGAGCAGTTCTTC
>TRBV6-1|TRBJ2-3|-|few
CASSSRAGGTQYF
TGTGCCAGCAGCTCAAGGGCCGGGGGTACGCAGTATTTT